These 13 T cell receptor beta chains originate from one sample sequenced in a study of blood T cell repertoires in COVID-19. This table comes from immunoSEQ multiplex PCR, and its TCRdb copy is limited to in-frame clones, with some not included. This sample has over 100,000 clones, with 84% found just once. The sample comprised peripheral blood. These receptors originate from a woman of 80 years or more with active or convalescent COVID-19.

This clone was seen once. V gene TRBV4-2 combines with J gene TRBJ1-5; 8 bases are shared with TRBD1. The CDR3 consists of 15 residues. Trimming at V came to 1 base and at J to 6 bases, leaving 5 bases not matched to a gene. CDR1 LGHNA and CDR2 YNFKEQ come from the germline V gene. CDR3 nucleotides: TGTGCCAGCAGCCAAGCAGGGGGCCGGAGTCAGCCCCAGCATTTT. This sequence encodes CASSQAGGRSQPQHF.

This clone has just a few counts. The chain uses TRBV4-2 and TRBJ2-5; 9 bases align to TRBD2. The length of the CDR3 is 17 residues. With V trimmed by 0 bases and J by 1 base, 6 bases remained unmatched. Germline values: CDR1 LGHNA, CDR2 YNFKEQ. The CDR3 region has the DNA TGTGCCAGCAGCCAAGACCGAGCGGGGGGATTCCAAGAGACCCAGTACTTC. Its translation is CASSQDRAGGFQETQYF.

This sequence joins TRBV3-1 (or the pseudogene TRBV3-2) and TRBJ1-1; 9 bases fit TRBD1. Germline CDR1 and CDR2: LGHDT and YNNKEL (reference sequence). The CDR3 contains 13 residues. V trimming: 1 base; J trimming: 9 bases; junction bases outside the gene matches: 3. The CDR3, as DNA: TGTGCCAGCAGCCAAGTAGACAGGGGGAAAGCTTTCTTT. Protein sequence: CASSQVDRGKAFF.

The V gene is TRBV30, the J gene TRBJ1-1; D uncertain. Deletions cut 4 bases from V and 2 bases from J, with 11 bases between. The CDR3 runs 13 residues. The germline V gene encodes CDR1 GTSNPN and CDR2 SVGIG (reference sequence). CDR3 amino acids: CAWNGRRNTEAFF. DNA for the CDR3: TGTGCCTGGAATGGCAGGCGAAACACTGAAGCTTTCTTT.

The CDR3 loop is CAGLAAETQYF. The CDR3 bases are TGTGCCGGTCTAGCGGCGGAGACCCAGTACTTC. J is TRBJ2-5 and V is TRBV27; 7 nucleotides align to TRBD2. The ends lost 11 bases at V and 5 bases at J; junction bases unmatched: 5. Germline V CDR1 and CDR2: MNHEY, SMNVEV (reference sequence). CDR3 length: 11 residues.

The chain uses TRBV4-2 and TRBJ1-1; TRBD1 might be the D (5 bases). The CDR3 is 15 amino acids. Trimming left V 4 bases short and J 3 bases short, with 15 bases between. The germline V gene encodes CDR1 LGHNA and CDR2 YNFKEQ. CDR3 amino acids: CASSRGGPPDTEAFF. For the CDR3, the DNA is TGTGCCAGCAGCCGGGGGGGTCCTCCGGACACTGAAGCTTTCTTT.

The V and J genes are TRBV18 and TRBJ1-4; D gene unclear. In germline, CDR1 is KGHSH, CDR2 LQKENI. V lost 3 bases, J lost 4 bases, and 15 bases lay in between. CDR3 length: 16 residues. The CDR3 spells CASSPLEGGLNEKLFF. The DNA of the CDR3 is TGTGCCAGCTCACCCCTAGAAGGAGGGCTTAATGAAAAACTGTTTTTT.

The chain recombines TRBV28 with TRBJ1-5, with a tentative D call TRBD1 (6 bases). CDR1 is MDHEN, CDR2 SYDVKM, per germline. CDR3 length: 17 amino acids. V lost 9 bases to trimming and J lost 0 bases, with 21 bases between them. The CDR3 here is CASTGPQGRYSNQPQHF. In nucleotides, the CDR3 is TGTGCCAGTACCGGGCCACAGGGTCGATATAGCAATCAGCCCCAGCATTTT.

The chain uses TRBV5-1 and TRBJ2-5, with D perhaps TRBD2 (6 bases). This CDR3 comprises 16 residues. Germline assignment: CDR1 SGHRS and CDR2 YFSETQ. Trimming removed 4 bases from V and 2 bases from J, with 18 bases in between. Here the CDR3 DNA reads TGCGCCAGCAGCAGGTTTGGCGGGGTCTTGCAAGAGACCCAGTACTTC. Translation gives CASSRFGGVLQETQYF.

J is TRBJ2-3 and V is TRBV19, with 7 bases matching TRBD2. The CDR3 length is 15 residues. With V trimmed by 2 bases and J by 6 bases, 8 bases remained unmatched. Germline V CDR1 and CDR2: LNHDA, SQIVND (reference sequence). In nucleotides, the CDR3 is TGTGCCAGTAGTATACGGGCGGGAGTGTACGATACGCAGTATTTT. Translation: CASSIRAGVYDTQYF.

The rearrangement uses TRBV5-4 and TRBJ1-2; TRBD1 agrees at 8 bases. The CDR3 covers 13 residues. The V and J ends lost 4 bases and 5 bases, in that order; junction bases with no gene match: 4. Germline loops: CDR1 SGHNT, CDR2 YYREEE (reference sequence). This chain's CDR3 is CASSLDRGYGYTF. In DNA, the CDR3 is TGTGCCAGCAGCCTTGACAGGGGATATGGCTACACCTTC.

The genes are TRBV5-8 and TRBJ1-4; a possible D gene is TRBD1 (6 bases). Germline V CDR1 and CDR2: SGHTS, YDEGEE. V was trimmed by 2 bases and J by 7 bases, leaving 12 bases between them. This CDR3 is built from 14 residues. CDR3 residues: CASSLAGTSEKLFF. In DNA, the CDR3 is TGTGCCAGCAGCTTAGCCGGGACAAGTGAAAAACTGTTTTTT.

The chain links TRBV10-1 to TRBJ2-3; D might be TRBD1 (6 bases). This CDR3 is built from 13 residues. Germline loops: CDR1 WNHNN, CDR2 SYGVQD (reference sequence). V was trimmed by 6 bases and J by 2 bases, leaving 9 bases between them. The CDR3 region has the DNA TGCGCCAGCAGGGACAGCCTCACAGATACGCAGTATTTT. Protein product: CASRDSLTDTQYF.